This T cell receptor beta chain was profiled in a study of blood T cell repertoires in COVID-19. Overall study context: The origin of the acute and convalescent COVID-19 samples was the United States, Italy and Spain. PBMCs, B-cell-depleted T cells, or T cells provided the cDNA or gDNA that made up the material.

Some clones are missing from TCRdb's copy, which holds only in-frame ones; the method was immunoSEQ multiplex PCR. The sample gives 150,000 to 200,000 clones, about 80% of which show up once; roughly 7% is in the top ten. CDR1 SEHNR and CDR2 FQNEAQ come from the germline V gene (reference sequence). The trim removed 4 bases at V and 9 bases at J, leaving 16 bases unmatched. The CDR3 runs 18 residues. The sample was peripheral blood. The chain employs TRBV7-9 and TRBJ2-4; 12 bases align to TRBD2. The sequence derives from a woman aged 40 to 50 with COVID-19, enrolled during active disease. The CDR3 sequence: CASSSSRLTSGSGVIQYF. The CDR3 DNA sequence: TGTGCCAGCAGCTCTAGCAGACTGACTAGCGGGAGTGGGGTCATTCAGTACTTC.